This TCR beta chain comes out of a study of shared clonotypes between healthy human individuals. Germline loops: CDR1 SEHNR, CDR2 FQNEAQ (reference sequence). The CDR3 has 12 residues. The germline V and J ends were trimmed by 5 bases and 5 bases, with 9 bases remaining between them. On this clone itself: Antigen specificity is unknown.

As handled by the study authors: ImmunoSEQ only sent back junction sequences with no quality scores, so filtering was done differently. Assay used: immunoSEQ multiplex PCR; TCRdb lists only in-frame clones, some missing. The DNA gave D and trimming, while V, J and clone size come from that table. The repertoire holds 1,500,000 or so clones, with approximately 96% as singletons. Study-wide points: Several donors shared 4.5% to 6.5% of their naive CD4 clonotypes. Large sequencing depth failed to make sorted-subset sequencing complete, rarefaction showed.

Only Caucasian adults living in Nashville, Tennessee served as donors. The clonotype comes from a man between 25 and 39 years old in good health. The chain has TRBV7-9 and TRBJ1-2; tentatively, D is TRBD1 (6 bases). The sequenced sample consisted of naive CD4+ T cells sorted from blood. Subset of the sample: CD45RA+ positively selected. CDR3 region: CASSRTDYGYTF. Written as DNA, the CDR3 is TGTGCCAGCAGCAGGACAGATTATGGCTACACCTTC.